The 28 T cell receptor beta chains reported below all come from one sample, sequenced in a study of cytomegalovirus exposure and HLA in healthy donors. Primers: 60 Vbeta forward and 13 Jbeta reverse. The data were produced by immunoSEQ multiplex PCR, yet TCRdb's version contains in-frame clones alone and is incomplete. The data show around 180,000 clones, just under 80% seen once. Sequencing was done on a sample of PBMCs. These receptors all stem from a woman in her 30s in good health and CMV-seropositive.

This clone appeared a single time. The V call is TRBV5-6, the J call TRBJ1-1; TRBD1 agrees at 10 bases. V was pared by 4 bases and J by 1 base, with 13 bases of the junction left unmatched. In germline, CDR1 is SGHDT, CDR2 YYEEEE. CDR3 length: 18 residues. This CDR3 is CASSGFDRGRGPNTEAFF. The CDR3 DNA reads as TGTGCCAGCAGCGGATTTGACAGGGGGCGGGGGCCGAACACTGAAGCTTTCTTT.

This clone came up once. The chain combines TRBV28 with TRBJ1-2; 8 bases agree with TRBD1. The germline V gene has CDR1 MDHEN and CDR2 SYDVKM. This CDR3 is 14 amino acids long. V was clipped by 3 bases and J by 3 bases; unmatched bases: 3. CDR3 coding DNA: TGTGCCAGCAGTTTTGCGGACAGGGACTATGGCTACACCTTC. This gives the protein CASSFADRDYGYTF.

V and J are TRBV7-6 and TRBJ2-1, with 11 bases aligning to TRBD2. The CDR3 spans 17 residues. V shed 1 base and J 4 bases; nucleotides not matched to a gene: 6. Germline V gives CDR1 SGHVS, CDR2 FNYEAQ. The CDR3 loop is CASSLDPASGGYNEQFF. The CDR3 nucleotides read TGTGCCAGCAGCTTAGATCCGGCTAGCGGGGGGTACAATGAGCAGTTCTTC.

The chain couples TRBV6-5 to TRBJ1-6; 9 bases map to TRBD1. V lost 6 bases and J lost 9; bases outside the gene matches: 9. Germline CDR1 is MNHEY and CDR2 is SVGAGI. CDR3 length equals 15 residues. CDR3 residues: CASRPSGQGSSPLHF. In DNA, the CDR3 is TGTGCCAGCAGACCTTCGGGACAGGGCTCTTCACCCCTCCACTTT.

DNA for the CDR3: TGTGCCACCAGCAGAGTACAGGGGGCTCAGCCCCAGCATTTT. This codes for CATSRVQGAQPQHF. This rearrangement joins TRBV15 to TRBJ1-5; 9 bases line up with TRBD1. The CDR3 loop spans 14 amino acids. With 1 base clipped from V and 6 bases from J, the junction kept 1 base outside the gene matches. Germline values: CDR1 LNHNV, CDR2 YYDKDF (reference sequence).

This chain joins TRBV6-1 and TRBJ2-3; 11 positions agree with TRBD2. Germline V gene lookup returns CDR1 MNHNS and CDR2 SASEGT. Germline trimming cut 1 base from V and 2 bases from J; bases unmatched to any gene: 5. This CDR3 comprises 17 residues. The CDR3, as DNA: TGTGCCAGCAGTGAAGAAAGACTAGCGGGATACACAGATACGCAGTATTTT. This gives the protein CASSEERLAGYTDTQYF.

The CDR3 loop is CASSLSLAGPFQNTDTQYF. The DNA for the CDR3 is TGTGCCAGCAGTTTATCTCTAGCGGGTCCCTTTCAAAACACAGATACGCAGTATTTT. V gene TRBV28 combines with J gene TRBJ2-3; 8 positions match TRBD2. The junction had 14 bases not matched to a gene; V was cut back by 1 base and J by 2 bases. CDR1 is MDHEN, CDR2 SYDVKM, per germline. This CDR3 comprises 19 residues. Full variable domain (rest looked up from reference TRBV28 and TRBJ2-3): DVKVTQSSRYLVKRTGEKVFLECVQDMDHENMFWYRQDPGLGLRLIYFSYDVKMKEKGDIPEGYSVSREKKERFSLILESASTNQTSMYLCASSLSLAGPFQNTDTQYFGPGTRLTVL.

The CDR3 loop reads CASSYGTGPSYNEQFF. The CDR3 nucleotides are TGTGCCAGCAGCTACGGGACAGGGCCCTCCTACAATGAGCAGTTCTTC. This sequence joins TRBV11-1 and TRBJ2-1; 9 nucleotides match TRBD1. The CDR3 is 16 residues long. The V gene end was trimmed by 4 bases and the J gene end by 0 bases; junction bases not matched to a gene: 4. CDR1 is SGHAT, CDR2 FQDESV, per germline (reference sequence).

The rearrangement joins TRBV25-1 to TRBJ1-1, with 7 nucleotides matching TRBD1. The junction had 13 bases not matched to a gene; V was cut back by 7 bases and J by 11 bases. The CDR3 runs to 13 residues. CDR1 and CDR2 (germline): MGHDK, SYGVNS. This CDR3 is CASKTGLRGEAFF. The CDR3 DNA sequence: TGTGCCAGCAAGACAGGGTTAAGGGGTGAGGCTTTCTTT.

This clone was seen more than once but under ten times. The chain couples TRBV7-9 to TRBJ2-2, with a possible D match to TRBD1 (6 bases). Trimming removed 4 bases at V and 8 bases at J, with 17 bases between. Germline assignment: CDR1 SEHNR and CDR2 FQNEAQ (reference sequence). The CDR3 is made up of 15 amino acids. CDR3 nucleotides: TGTGCCAGCAGCTCCACCGGGACACTCCTAGGGGAGCTGTTTTTT. Translated, it gives CASSSTGTLLGELFF. Variable domain in full (rest from reference TRBV7-9 and TRBJ2-2): DTGVSQNPRHKITKRGQNVTFRCDPISEHNRLYWYRQTLGQGPEFLTYFQNEAQLEKSRLLSDRFSAERPKGSFSTLEIQRTEQGDSAMYLCASSSTGTLLGELFFGEGSRLTVL.

J is TRBJ2-3 and V is TRBV6-1; 10 nucleotides match TRBD2. Germline assignment: CDR1 MNHNS and CDR2 SASEGT. The CDR3 loop spans 14 amino acids. V trimming: 6 bases; J trimming: 1 base; junction bases outside the gene matches: 1. The CDR3 DNA follows: TGTGCCAGCAGCGGACTAGCGGGCACAGATACGCAGTATTTT. Its translation: CASSGLAGTDTQYF.

V usage is TRBV15 and J usage is TRBJ2-3; 10 nucleotides line up with TRBD2. Germline lookup yields CDR1 LNHNV and CDR2 YYDKDF (reference sequence). CDR3 length: 17 amino acids. Trimming removed 2 bases from V and 1 base from J; junction bases left unmatched: 6. This chain's CDR3 is CATSRTLAGVGTDTQYF. The CDR3 region has the DNA TGTGCCACCAGCAGAACTCTAGCGGGGGTGGGCACAGATACGCAGTATTTT.

This chain links TRBV29-1 with TRBJ1-3; no definite D call. There are 14 residues in the CDR3. Germline-derived CDR1 and CDR2 are SQVTM and ANQGSEA. V was cut by 7 bases and J by 0 bases, with 13 bases left in between. Here the CDR3 reads CSAVEGLSGNTIYF. In nucleotides, the CDR3 is TGCAGCGCAGTGGAGGGCCTCTCTGGAAACACCATATATTTT.

This clone was picked up a small number of times. The CDR3 DNA sequence: TGTGCCAGCAGTGAATACGGGAGGGGAACTAATGAAAAACTGTTTTTT. Residues: CASSEYGRGTNEKLFF. The rearrangement links TRBV25-1 to TRBJ1-4, with a tentative D call TRBD1 (5 bases). The CDR3 is made up of 16 amino acids. Germline values: CDR1 MGHDK, CDR2 SYGVNS. V lost 0 bases, J lost 1 base, and 9 bases lay in between.

CDR3 nucleotides: TGCGCCAGCAGTCTTCCCCGGGACAGACAAGAGACCCAGTACTTC. This codes for CASSLPRDRQETQYF. The rearrangement uses TRBV5-1 and TRBJ2-5; 7 bases align to TRBD1. This CDR3 has 15 residues. Unmatched junction bases numbered 9, after V lost 5 bases and J lost 2 bases. Germline CDR1 SGHRS, CDR2 YFSETQ.

This CDR3 reads CASSPQGASKAFF. In DNA form, the CDR3 reads TGTGCCAGCAGCCCACAGGGGGCTAGTAAAGCTTTCTTT. This rearrangement joins TRBV27 to TRBJ1-1; 9 bases agree with TRBD1. CDR1 is MNHEY and CDR2 is SMNVEV in the germline V gene (reference sequence). There are 13 residues in the CDR3. The junction had 8 bases not matched to a gene; V was cut back by 6 bases and J by 9 bases.

This chain joins TRBV5-1 and TRBJ1-1; D not resolved. In germline, CDR1 is SGHRS, CDR2 YFSETQ. The V and J ends lost 1 base and 3 bases respectively, with 10 bases between them. This CDR3 contains 14 residues. The CDR3 region has the DNA TGCGCCAGCAGCTTGACCTCTGCAGACACTGAAGCTTTCTTT. This gives the protein CASSLTSADTEAFF. The entire variable domain, with the rest obtained from reference TRBV5-1 and TRBJ1-1, is as follows: KAGVTQTPRYLIKTRGQQVTLSCSPISGHRSVSWYQQTPGQGLQFLFEYFSETQRNKGNFPGRFSGRQFSNSRSEMNVSTLELGDSALYLCASSLTSADTEAFFGQGTRLTVV.

The chain recombines TRBV19 with TRBJ2-7, with D possibly being TRBD1 (5 bases). CDR1 is LNHDA and CDR2 is SQIVND in the germline V gene (reference sequence). CDR3 length: 14 amino acids. Trimming cost V 7 bases and J 0 bases, with 13 bases left between them. Here the CDR3 DNA reads TGTGCCAGTACCTCGCGGACATCCTCCTACGAGCAGTACTTC. This codes for CASTSRTSSYEQYF.

The V call is TRBV28, the J call TRBJ1-2; D perhaps matches TRBD1 (6 bases). V lost 8 bases, J lost 3 bases, and 13 bases lay in between. The CDR3 contains 13 residues. The germline V gene encodes CDR1 MDHEN and CDR2 SYDVKM. The DNA of the CDR3 is TGTGCCAGCCGAGGGGGGGGATACTATGGCTACACCTTC. Translation: CASRGGGYYGYTF.

The V call is TRBV6-1, the J call TRBJ1-1, with no clear D. CDR1 and CDR2 from the germline V gene are MNHNS and SASEGT. Between the trimmed V and J ends, which lost 6 bases and 0 bases, there was a span of 11 bases. CDR3 length: 14 amino acids. CDR3: CASSYLFMNTEAFF. The CDR3 DNA is TGTGCCAGCAGCTATCTATTCATGAACACTGAAGCTTTCTTT.

This clone showed up just once. This chain joins TRBV19 and TRBJ1-5; maybe TRBD1 (5 bases). V lost 3 bases and J 2 bases, leaving 11 bases between the germline ends. CDR1 is LNHDA, CDR2 SQIVND, per germline (reference sequence). This CDR3 comprises 15 residues. CDR3 coding DNA: TGTGCCAGTAGTATCGTCCAGGGTGGCAATCAGCCCCAGCATTTT. This sequence encodes CASSIVQGGNQPQHF.

Written as DNA, the CDR3 is TGTGCCACCAGCAGAGAACTAGCGGGAGCATTCAATGAGCAGTTCTTC. This codes for CATSRELAGAFNEQFF. The chain joins TRBV15 to TRBJ2-1; the match to TRBD2 covers 11 bases. The CDR3 runs to 16 residues. The V gene end was trimmed by 0 bases and the J gene end by 6 bases; junction bases not matched to a gene: 4. Germline V CDR1 and CDR2: LNHNV, YYDKDF (reference sequence). The whole variable domain, filled in from reference TRBV15 and TRBJ2-1, reads DAMVIQNPRYQVTQFGKPVTLSCSQTLNHNVMYWYQQKSSQAPKLLFHYYDKDFNNEADTPDNFQSRRPNTSFCFLDIRSPGLGDTAMYLCATSRELAGAFNEQFFGPGTRLTVL.

This chain joins TRBV5-1 and TRBJ2-5, with TRBD1 as a possible D gene (5 bases). This CDR3 is built from 15 residues. The V and J ends lost 10 bases and 0 bases respectively, with 19 bases between them. Germline CDR1 reads SGHRS; CDR2 reads YFSETQ. This chain's CDR3 is CASCLEGAHQETQYF. The CDR3 coding sequence is TGCGCCTCATGCTTGGAAGGGGCCCACCAAGAGACCCAGTACTTC.

Only a few counts were recorded for this clone. The J gene is TRBJ1-4, the V gene TRBV6-1; D possibly corresponds to TRBD1 (6 bases). The CDR3 contains 15 residues. Germline V CDR1 and CDR2: MNHNS, SASEGT. Trimming stripped 2 bases from V and 3 bases from J, with 10 bases between. CDR3 loop: CASSEWGQPNEKLFF. CDR3 nucleotides: TGTGCCAGCAGTGAATGGGGGCAGCCTAATGAAAAACTGTTTTTT.

The chain is built from TRBV9 and TRBJ2-5, with 11 nucleotides matching TRBD1. Germline trimming cut 3 bases from V and 5 bases from J; bases unmatched to any gene: 3. The CDR3 extends over 14 amino acids. Germline CDR1 and CDR2: SGDLS and YYNGEE. The CDR3 DNA follows: TGTGCCAGCAGCGCCGGGACAGGGGGTGAGACCCAGTACTTC. Translation: CASSAGTGGETQYF.

The V gene is TRBV7-9, the J gene TRBJ1-2, with D possibly being TRBD1 (6 bases). The length of the CDR3 is 13 residues. Trimming stripped 5 bases from V and 7 bases from J, with 14 bases between. Germline V gives CDR1 SEHNR, CDR2 FQNEAQ (reference sequence). The CDR3 DNA reads TGTGCCAGCAGCCCTACAGGGTTGCGTGGCTACACCTTC. It codes for CASSPTGLRGYTF.

The chain employs TRBV27 and TRBJ2-5; D might be TRBD2 (6 bases). Near its end, the DNA agrees better with TRBJ2-7, so the J call may be wrong. The CDR3 is 15 amino acids. The germline gives CDR1 MNHEY, CDR2 SMNVEV (reference sequence). CDR3 DNA: TGTGCCAGCAGTTTTGTATCGGGAGACTCCTACGAGCAGTACTTC. Translated, it gives CASSFVSGDSYEQYF.

In its sample, this clone was seen a few times. This chain uses TRBV5-1 with TRBJ2-3; the match to TRBD2 covers 8 bases. Germline V gene data show CDR1 as SGHRS and CDR2 as YFSETQ. The CDR3 totals 15 residues. With 0 bases clipped from V and 2 bases from J, the junction kept 2 bases outside the gene matches. The CDR3 sequence: CASSLGLAPTDTQYF. CDR3 coding DNA: TGCGCCAGCAGCTTGGGACTAGCGCCCACAGATACGCAGTATTTT.